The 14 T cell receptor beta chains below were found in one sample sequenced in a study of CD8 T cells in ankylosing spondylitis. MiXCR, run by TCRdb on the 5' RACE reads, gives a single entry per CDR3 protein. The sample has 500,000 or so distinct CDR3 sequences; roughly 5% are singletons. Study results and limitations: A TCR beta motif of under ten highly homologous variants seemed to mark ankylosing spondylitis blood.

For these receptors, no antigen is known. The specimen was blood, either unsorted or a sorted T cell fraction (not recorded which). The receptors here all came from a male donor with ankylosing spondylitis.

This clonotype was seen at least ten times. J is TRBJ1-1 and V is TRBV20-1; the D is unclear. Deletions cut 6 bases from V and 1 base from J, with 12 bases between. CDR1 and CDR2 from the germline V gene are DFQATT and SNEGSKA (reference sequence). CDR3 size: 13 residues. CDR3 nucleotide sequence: TGCAGTGCCCCCCCAGGTTCGAACACTGAAGCTTTCTTT. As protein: CSAPPGSNTEAFF.

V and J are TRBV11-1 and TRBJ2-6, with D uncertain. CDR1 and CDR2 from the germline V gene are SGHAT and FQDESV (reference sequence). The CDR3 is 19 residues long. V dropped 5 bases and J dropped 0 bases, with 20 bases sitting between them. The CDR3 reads CASSPTIPRIRSGANVLTF. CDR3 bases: TGTGCCAGCAGCCCTACAATACCACGGATTCGCTCTGGGGCCAACGTCCTGACTTTC.

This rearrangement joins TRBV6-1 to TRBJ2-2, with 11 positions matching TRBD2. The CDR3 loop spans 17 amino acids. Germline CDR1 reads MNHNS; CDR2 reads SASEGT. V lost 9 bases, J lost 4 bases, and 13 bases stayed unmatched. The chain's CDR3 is CASRGLIAGGATGELFF. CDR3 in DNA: TGTGCCAGTCGTGGGCTGATAGCGGGAGGGGCCACCGGGGAGCTGTTTTTT.

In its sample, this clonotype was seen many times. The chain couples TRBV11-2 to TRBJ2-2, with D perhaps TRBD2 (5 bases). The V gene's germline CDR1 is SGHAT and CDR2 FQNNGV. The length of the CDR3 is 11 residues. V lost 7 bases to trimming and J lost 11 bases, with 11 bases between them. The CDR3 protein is CASTRRGELFF. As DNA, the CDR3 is TGTGCCAGCACCCGCCGGGGAGAGCTGTTTTTT.

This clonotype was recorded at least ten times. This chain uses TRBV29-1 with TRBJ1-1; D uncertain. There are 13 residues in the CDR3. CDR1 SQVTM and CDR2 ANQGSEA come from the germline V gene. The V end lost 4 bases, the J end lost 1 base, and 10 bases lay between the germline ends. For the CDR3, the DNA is TGCAGCGTTGGGTCAACAGAGAACACTGAAGCTTTCTTT. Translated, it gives CSVGSTENTEAFF.

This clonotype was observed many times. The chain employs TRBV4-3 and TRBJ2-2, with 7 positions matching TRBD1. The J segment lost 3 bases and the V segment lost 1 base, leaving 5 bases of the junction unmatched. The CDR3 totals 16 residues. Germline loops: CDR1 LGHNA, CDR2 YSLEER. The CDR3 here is CASSQVTGTDTGELFF. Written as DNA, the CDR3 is TGCGCCAGCAGCCAAGTAACCGGGACAGACACCGGGGAGCTGTTTTTT.

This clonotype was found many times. This CDR3 is CASSKITDTQYF. CDR3 coding DNA: TGTGCCAGCAGCAAAATAACAGATACGCAGTATTTT. The chain carries TRBV7-9 and TRBJ2-3; D is uncertain. The CDR3 consists of 12 residues. The V gene lost 5 bases and the J gene lost 3 bases, with 6 bases spanning the gap. The V gene's germline CDR1 is SEHNR and CDR2 FQNEAQ (reference sequence).

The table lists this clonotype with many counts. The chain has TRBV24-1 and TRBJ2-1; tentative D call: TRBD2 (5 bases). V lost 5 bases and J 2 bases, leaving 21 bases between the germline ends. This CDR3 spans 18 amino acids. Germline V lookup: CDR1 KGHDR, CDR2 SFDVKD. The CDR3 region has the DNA TGTGCCACCAGTGGTACGGGATCTACATTAGGCGCCTACAATGAGCAGTTCTTC. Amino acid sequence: CATSGTGSTLGAYNEQFF.

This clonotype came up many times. DNA of the CDR3: TGTGCCAGCAGCTTAGCGAACAGACCGTCCTACGAGCAGTACTTC. Encoded protein: CASSLANRPSYEQYF. The rearrangement links TRBV7-9 to TRBJ2-7; D gene ambiguous. Germline V gene data show CDR1 as SEHNR and CDR2 as FQNEAQ (reference sequence). The CDR3 consists of 15 residues. V was shortened by 0 bases and J by 1 base, with 10 bases between the two germline ends.

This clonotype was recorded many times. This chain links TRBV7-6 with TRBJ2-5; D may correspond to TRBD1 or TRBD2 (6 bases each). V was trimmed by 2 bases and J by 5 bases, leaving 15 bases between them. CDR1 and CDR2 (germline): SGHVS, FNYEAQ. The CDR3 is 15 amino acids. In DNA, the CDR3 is TGTGCCAGCAGCTTAAGTGGTCGAGGGGGGGAGACCCAGTACTTC. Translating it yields CASSLSGRGGETQYF.

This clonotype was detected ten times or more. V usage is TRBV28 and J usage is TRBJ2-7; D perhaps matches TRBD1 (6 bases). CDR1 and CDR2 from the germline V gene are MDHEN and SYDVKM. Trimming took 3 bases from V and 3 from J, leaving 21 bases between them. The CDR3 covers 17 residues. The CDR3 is CASSFNVLGADLYEQYF. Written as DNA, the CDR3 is TGTGCCAGCAGTTTTAACGTTTTGGGGGCAGATCTCTACGAGCAGTACTTC.

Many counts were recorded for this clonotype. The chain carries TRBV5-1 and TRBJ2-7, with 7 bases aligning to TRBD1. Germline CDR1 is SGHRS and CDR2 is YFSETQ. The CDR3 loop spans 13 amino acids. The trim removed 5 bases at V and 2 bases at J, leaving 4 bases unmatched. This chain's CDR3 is CASRGTETYEQYF. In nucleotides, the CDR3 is TGCGCCAGCAGAGGGACAGAAACCTACGAGCAGTACTTC.

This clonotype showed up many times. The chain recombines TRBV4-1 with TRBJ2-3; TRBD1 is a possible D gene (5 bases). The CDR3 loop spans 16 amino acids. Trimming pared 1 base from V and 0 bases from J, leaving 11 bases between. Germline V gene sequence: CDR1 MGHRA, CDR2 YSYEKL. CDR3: CASSQGIRVSTDTQYF. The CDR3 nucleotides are TGCGCCAGCAGCCAAGGAATCAGGGTCAGCACAGATACGCAGTATTTT.

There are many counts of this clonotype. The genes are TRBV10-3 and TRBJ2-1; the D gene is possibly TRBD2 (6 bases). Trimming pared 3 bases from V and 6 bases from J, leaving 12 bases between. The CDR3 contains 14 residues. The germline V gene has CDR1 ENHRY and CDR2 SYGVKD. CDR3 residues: CAISDGGISNEQFF. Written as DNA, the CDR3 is TGTGCCATCAGTGACGGGGGAATTAGCAATGAGCAGTTCTTC.